This T cell receptor beta chain was profiled in a study of T cell changes during pregnancy in multiple sclerosis. The count of this clone is one. The table came from immunoSEQ multiplex PCR; TCRdb's copy has only in-frame clones and leaves some out. This table has about 36,000 clones, 80% to 95% appearing once. V dropped 6 bases and J dropped 7 bases, with 10 bases sitting between them. Germline V CDR1 and CDR2: MDHEN, SYDVKM. CDR3 length: 13 residues. The sample in question was CD4+ T cells from peripheral blood mononuclear cells, obtained in the third trimester of pregnancy. The chain recombines TRBV28 with TRBJ1-6; no definite D call. The clonotype comes from a female donor in good health, enrolled as a control in a pregnancy study. CDR3 in DNA: TGTGCCAGCAGGAGAATACCGAATTCACCCCTCCACTTT. The encoded protein is CASRRIPNSPLHF.